Each of the 31 T cell receptor beta chains below was sequenced from the same sample in a study of blood T cell repertoires in COVID-19 (dated by TCRdb to 2018 to 2020). The library was prepared using the immunoSEQ multiplex PCR assay. TCRdb carries this immuneACCESS record with in-frame sequences only. Its versions omit some clonotypes, under half of them owing to an unresolved V gene in the studies checked, with the rest unexplained. The sample data list approximately 100,000 clones, and roughly 85% of these were observed just once. 2.1% of the sample goes to the ten largest clones. The source material was peripheral blood. The receptors here all came from a human donor in a cohort sampled during active COVID-19.

The J gene is TRBJ1-1, the V gene TRBV11-2; maybe TRBD1 (6 bases). Trimming left V 8 bases short and J 1 base short, with 11 bases between. CDR1 is SGHAT and CDR2 is FQNNGV in the germline V gene. This CDR3 has 13 residues. The CDR3 coding sequence is TGTGCCAGCGGAAAACAGGGGAACACTGAAGCTTTCTTT. It is translated as CASGKQGNTEAFF. Looking up the rest from reference TRBV11-2 and TRBJ1-1 gives the full variable domain: EAGVAQSPRYKIIEKRQSVAFWCNPISGHATLYWYQQILGQGPKLLIQFQNNGVVDDSQLPKDRFSAERLKGVDSTLKIQPAKLEDSAVYLCASGKQGNTEAFFGQGTRLTVV.

This rearrangement joins TRBV28 to TRBJ1-3; 7 bases match TRBD1. Trimming at V came to 6 bases and at J to 2 bases, leaving 4 bases not matched to a gene. The CDR3 extends over 14 amino acids. Germline loops: CDR1 MDHEN, CDR2 SYDVKM. This chain's CDR3 is CASRLTGAGNTIYF. The CDR3 DNA follows: TGTGCCAGCAGGCTTACAGGGGCTGGAAACACCATATATTTT. The full variable domain, completed using reference TRBV28 and TRBJ1-3, is DVKVTQSSRYLVKRTGEKVFLECVQDMDHENMFWYRQDPGLGLRLIYFSYDVKMKEKGDIPEGYSVSREKKERFSLILESASTNQTSMYLCASRLTGAGNTIYFGEGSWLTVV.

The chain is built from TRBV11-1 and TRBJ2-5; D is uncertain. Per germline, CDR1 SGHAT and CDR2 FQDESV (reference sequence). CDR3 length equals 15 residues. Trimming pared 2 bases from V and 1 base from J, leaving 11 bases between. The CDR3 DNA is TGTGCCAGCAGCTTACTCCCAGGCACCCAAGAGACCCAGTACTTC. Its protein product is CASSLLPGTQETQYF.

The gene calls are TRBV28 and TRBJ2-3; TRBD2 matches at 10 bases. This CDR3 has 15 amino acids. V shed 6 bases and J 2 bases; nucleotides not matched to a gene: 5. Germline loops: CDR1 MDHEN, CDR2 SYDVKM. CDR3 sequence reads: CASSEGLADTDTQYF. The CDR3 DNA reads as TGTGCCAGCAGCGAAGGACTAGCGGACACAGATACGCAGTATTTT. The variable domain in full, with the rest retrieved from reference TRBV28 and TRBJ2-3, is DVKVTQSSRYLVKRTGEKVFLECVQDMDHENMFWYRQDPGLGLRLIYFSYDVKMKEKGDIPEGYSVSREKKERFSLILESASTNQTSMYLCASSEGLADTDTQYFGPGTRLTVL.

The J gene is TRBJ1-5, the V gene TRBV2, with D hard to call. This CDR3 is 13 amino acids long. The V gene's germline CDR1 is SNHLY and CDR2 FYNNEI. Trimming removed 4 bases from V and 1 base from J, with 5 bases in between. In nucleotides, the CDR3 is TGTGCCAGCAGTGTCGAGAGCAATCAGCCCCAGCATTTT. The encoded protein is CASSVESNQPQHF.

There are a few counts of this clone. The chain combines TRBV5-6 with TRBJ1-2; tentatively, D is TRBD1 (6 bases). Looked up from germline, CDR1 is SGHDT and CDR2 is YYEEEE. Trimming removed 1 base from V and 8 bases from J, with 9 bases in between. The CDR3 is made up of 12 amino acids. CDR3 region: CASSLTGRGYTF. CDR3 bases: TGTGCCAGCAGCTTGACAGGGCGGGGCTACACCTTC. The full variable domain, completed using reference TRBV5-6 and TRBJ1-2, is DAGVTQSPTHLIKTRGQQVTLRCSPKSGHDTVSWYQQALGQGPQFIFQYYEEEERQRGNFPDRFSGHQFPNYSSELNVNALLLGDSALYLCASSLTGRGYTFGSGTRLTVV.

The chain employs TRBV29-1 and TRBJ1-2; no firm D call. The CDR3 has 13 amino acids. The V end was cut by 4 bases, the J end by 4 bases, with 13 bases between. Germline V gene lookup returns CDR1 SQVTM and CDR2 ANQGSEA. The CDR3 here is CSVVPEAFYGYTF. CDR3 nucleotide sequence: TGCAGCGTTGTCCCCGAGGCCTTCTATGGCTACACCTTC.

This clone was seen once. The chain is built from TRBV5-1 and TRBJ2-7; D is perhaps TRBD1 (6 bases). Between the trimmed V and J ends, which lost 4 bases and 2 bases, there was a span of 10 bases. This CDR3 has 13 residues. The germline gives CDR1 SGHRS, CDR2 YFSETQ. The CDR3, as DNA: TGCGCCAGCAGCATAGACAGGCCCTACGAGCAGTACTTC. Translation: CASSIDRPYEQYF.

This chain links TRBV29-1 with TRBJ2-3; weak D call: TRBD1 (6 bases). The CDR3 spans 17 residues. Germline assignment: CDR1 SQVTM and CDR2 ANQGSEA. V lost 1 base and J 0 bases, leaving 17 bases between the germline ends. The CDR3 reads CSVEGNDGTFSTDTQYF. CDR3 DNA: TGCAGCGTTGAAGGGAACGACGGGACATTCAGCACAGATACGCAGTATTTT.

The table lists this clone with a few counts. The J gene is TRBJ2-2, the V gene TRBV4-3; TRBD2 matches at 8 bases. The junction had 8 bases not matched to a gene; V was cut back by 0 bases and J by 2 bases. CDR1 LGHNA and CDR2 YSLEER come from the germline V gene. This CDR3 region has 18 residues. The CDR3 coding sequence is TGCGCCAGCAGCCAAGAAGCGGGGGCGAAACTTAACACCGGGGAGCTGTTTTTT. Amino acid sequence: CASSQEAGAKLNTGELFF.

The chain is built from TRBV28 and TRBJ1-6; D possibly corresponds to TRBD1 (6 bases). Germline values: CDR1 MDHEN, CDR2 SYDVKM. Trimming pared 6 bases from V and 2 bases from J, leaving 14 bases between. The CDR3 extends over 16 amino acids. The CDR3 bases are TGTGCCAGCAGGATTATCGGGACACCCTATAATTCACCCCTCCACTTT. It codes for CASRIIGTPYNSPLHF. Complete variable domain (other parts from reference TRBV28 and TRBJ1-6): DVKVTQSSRYLVKRTGEKVFLECVQDMDHENMFWYRQDPGLGLRLIYFSYDVKMKEKGDIPEGYSVSREKKERFSLILESASTNQTSMYLCASRIIGTPYNSPLHFGNGTRLTVT.

The chain recombines TRBV28 with TRBJ2-7; 12 bases agree with TRBD2. Germline V gives CDR1 MDHEN, CDR2 SYDVKM. Trimming at V came to 6 bases and at J to 3 bases, leaving 6 bases not matched to a gene. CDR3 size: 15 residues. The CDR3 spells CASRHTSGRNYEQYF. The CDR3 coding sequence is TGTGCCAGCAGGCATACTAGCGGGAGGAACTACGAGCAGTACTTC.

V and J are TRBV18 and TRBJ2-2; D uncertain. Trimming stripped 6 bases from V and 1 base from J, with 15 bases between. The V gene's germline CDR1 is KGHSH and CDR2 LQKENI. The CDR3 has 16 amino acids. The CDR3 DNA is TGTGCCAGCTCGAAGGTCAGGTCGGAGAACACCGGGGAGCTGTTTTTT. Translated: CASSKVRSENTGELFF.

This clone appeared a single time. The chain links TRBV4-1 to TRBJ1-2; TRBD1 is a possible D gene (6 bases). V was trimmed by 1 base and J by 2 bases, leaving 11 bases between them. Germline lookup yields CDR1 MGHRA and CDR2 YSYEKL. CDR3 length: 15 amino acids. The CDR3 loop reads CASSQGGQLNYGYTF. The DNA for the CDR3 is TGCGCCAGCAGCCAAGGAGGACAGCTGAACTATGGCTACACCTTC.

The chain carries TRBV19 and TRBJ1-5; D perhaps matches TRBD1 (6 bases). V was cut by 7 bases and J by 3 bases, with 13 bases left in between. Germline CDR1 reads LNHDA; CDR2 reads SQIVND (reference sequence). CDR3 length: 14 amino acids. The CDR3 protein is CASTDRTLNQPQHF. The CDR3, as DNA: TGTGCCAGTACCGACAGGACCCTCAATCAGCCCCAGCATTTT.

The chain has TRBV5-1 and TRBJ2-5; tentatively, D is TRBD1 (5 bases). The CDR3 covers 15 residues. The ends were cut back, 3 bases at V and 2 bases at J, with 14 bases in the middle. Per the germline V gene, CDR1 is SGHRS and CDR2 is YFSETQ. Here the CDR3 DNA reads TGCGCCAGCAGCTCGTCGACAGCCTATCAAGAGACCCAGTACTTC. Its translation is CASSSSTAYQETQYF.

The table lists this clone with a count of one. This chain links TRBV6-4 with TRBJ2-1; 8 bases are a match to TRBD1. Germline V CDR1 and CDR2: MRHNA, SNTAGT. CDR3 length: 16 residues. V trimming: 5 bases; J trimming: 7 bases; junction bases outside the gene matches: 13. CDR3 in DNA: TGTGCCAGCAGTCCACATGGACAGGGTCCAATAAATGAGCAGTTCTTC. It encodes CASSPHGQGPINEQFF.

The chain uses TRBV28 and TRBJ2-6; D perhaps matches TRBD2 (6 bases). Deletions cut 7 bases from V and 1 base from J, with 8 bases between. Germline V gene data show CDR1 as MDHEN and CDR2 as SYDVKM. CDR3 length equals 14 residues. CDR3 nucleotides: TGTGCCAGCAACCGGGGGTCTGGGGCCAACGTCCTGACTTTC. Translating gives CASNRGSGANVLTF.

The genes are TRBV18 and TRBJ2-5, with D possibly matching TRBD1 (6 bases). Trimming left V 3 bases short and J 0 bases short, with 14 bases between. Germline CDR1 is KGHSH and CDR2 is LQKENI. The CDR3 loop spans 16 amino acids. CDR3 loop: CASSPLQGMYQETQYF. For the CDR3, the DNA is TGTGCCAGCTCACCGTTACAGGGCATGTACCAAGAGACCCAGTACTTC.

This rearrangement joins TRBV10-3 to TRBJ2-3, with a weak D call TRBD1 (5 bases). CDR3 length equals 12 residues. The germline V gene encodes CDR1 ENHRY and CDR2 SYGVKD. The V gene lost 6 bases and the J gene lost 4 bases, with 8 bases spanning the gap. The CDR3, as DNA: TGTGCCATCAGGCAGGGCGCAGATACGCAGTATTTT. Translation: CAIRQGADTQYF.

A single count supports this clone. The rearrangement uses TRBV3-1 (or the pseudogene TRBV3-2) and TRBJ2-7; no reliable D call. This CDR3 region has 14 residues. Germline V gene sequence: CDR1 LGHDT, CDR2 YNNKEL (reference sequence). Deletions cut 4 bases from V and 0 bases from J, with 10 bases between. CDR3 loop: CASSLNTVSYEQYF. The CDR3 region has the DNA TGTGCCAGCAGCCTAAACACCGTCTCCTACGAGCAGTACTTC.

The chain couples TRBV5-5 to TRBJ1-5, with 7 bases matching TRBD1. Germline V lookup: CDR1 SGHKS, CDR2 YYEKEE (reference sequence). V was clipped by 4 bases and J by 3 bases; unmatched bases: 7. This CDR3 has 15 amino acids. CDR3 sequence (DNA): TGTGCCAGCAGCCCGGAGACAGGGTTCAATCAGCCCCAGCATTTT. It yields the protein CASSPETGFNQPQHF.

This sequence joins TRBV3-1 (or the pseudogene TRBV3-2) and TRBJ1-4, with TRBD1 matching over 9 bases. The CDR3 is 19 residues long. Germline values: CDR1 LGHDT, CDR2 YNNKEL (reference sequence). The V segment lost 4 bases and the J segment 1 base; nucleotides outside the gene matches: 13. CDR3 residues: CASSRDSVPGQGTNEKLFF. The CDR3 bases are TGTGCCAGCAGCCGCGATTCGGTCCCGGGACAGGGAACTAATGAAAAACTGTTTTTT.

This clone has only a few counts. The chain links TRBV18 to TRBJ1-5; the match to TRBD1 covers 7 bases. J was trimmed by 0 bases and V by 3 bases; bases with no gene match: 2. This CDR3 is built from 15 residues. Germline CDR1 and CDR2: KGHSH and LQKENI. CDR3 DNA sequence: TGTGCCAGCTCACCTACAGGGGATAGCAATCAGCCCCAGCATTTT. This translates into CASSPTGDSNQPQHF.

A single count supports this clone. The gene calls are TRBV7-3 and TRBJ2-1; D is unresolved. Trimming removed 5 bases at V and 0 bases at J, with 11 bases between. Germline V gene sequence: CDR1 SGHTA, CDR2 FQGTGA. The CDR3 contains 15 residues. CDR3 DNA sequence: TGTGCCAGCAGCGCCCTCGGTAGCTCCTACAATGAGCAGTTCTTC. It specifies CASSALGSSYNEQFF.

Here the CDR3 DNA reads TGTGCCAGCTCAGTCAGTGTCCCGAACTATGGCTACACCTTC. Amino acid sequence: CASSVSVPNYGYTF. This chain uses TRBV18 with TRBJ1-2; no reliable D call. Germline V gene data show CDR1 as KGHSH and CDR2 as LQKENI. The V end was cut by 5 bases, the J end by 2 bases, with 12 bases between. The CDR3 length is 14 residues.

V is TRBV5-6 and J is TRBJ1-5, with TRBD1 matching over 7 bases. Germline V CDR1 and CDR2: SGHDT, YYEEEE. This CDR3 contains 14 residues. V trimming: 4 bases; J trimming: 8 bases; junction bases outside the gene matches: 9. CDR3 loop: CASSATGTEKPQHF. The CDR3 DNA reads as TGTGCCAGCAGCGCAACCGGGACAGAGAAGCCCCAGCATTTT.

This chain connects TRBV7-9 to TRBJ1-2, with 9 bases that match TRBD1. The germline gives CDR1 SEHNR, CDR2 FQNEAQ (reference sequence). The CDR3 has 15 amino acids. Trimming removed 5 bases from V and 7 bases from J; junction bases left unmatched: 11. CDR3 amino acids: CASSPRGTGNSGYTF. The CDR3 DNA sequence: TGTGCCAGCAGCCCGCGCGGGACAGGGAATAGTGGCTACACCTTC.

The J gene is TRBJ1-4, the V gene TRBV11-2, with D perhaps matching TRBD1 (5 bases). V was shortened by 3 bases and J by 8 bases, with 10 bases between the two germline ends. Germline V gene lookup returns CDR1 SGHAT and CDR2 FQNNGV. The CDR3 consists of 13 residues. For the CDR3, the DNA is TGTGCCAGCAGCTTTCCCGGGGGAGAAAAACTGTTTTTT. Its protein is CASSFPGGEKLFF.

The rearrangement links TRBV3-1 (or the pseudogene TRBV3-2) to TRBJ2-1; tentatively, D is TRBD2 (6 bases). The CDR3 totals 15 residues. V gave up 5 bases and J gave up 3 bases, with 14 bases separating them. From germline, CDR1 is LGHDT and CDR2 YNNKEL (reference sequence). The CDR3 DNA reads TGTGCCAGCAGCGGCACGGGGGACTTCTACAATGAGCAGTTCTTC. Translation: CASSGTGDFYNEQFF.

The chain couples TRBV30 to TRBJ1-1, with 9 positions matching TRBD1. V lost 4 bases, J lost 4 bases, and 7 bases stayed unmatched. Looked up from germline, CDR1 is GTSNPN and CDR2 is SVGIG (reference sequence). The CDR3 extends over 14 amino acids. The DNA of the CDR3 is TGTGCCTGGAACCTACAGGGGGCAGGCACTGAAGCTTTCTTT. The encoded protein is CAWNLQGAGTEAFF. The whole variable domain, remainder taken from reference TRBV30 and TRBJ1-1, is SQTIHQWPATLVQPVGSPLSLECTVEGTSNPNLYWYRQAAGRGLQLLFYSVGIGQISSEVPQNLSASRPQDRQFILSSKKLLLSDSGFYLCAWNLQGAGTEAFFGQGTRLTVV.